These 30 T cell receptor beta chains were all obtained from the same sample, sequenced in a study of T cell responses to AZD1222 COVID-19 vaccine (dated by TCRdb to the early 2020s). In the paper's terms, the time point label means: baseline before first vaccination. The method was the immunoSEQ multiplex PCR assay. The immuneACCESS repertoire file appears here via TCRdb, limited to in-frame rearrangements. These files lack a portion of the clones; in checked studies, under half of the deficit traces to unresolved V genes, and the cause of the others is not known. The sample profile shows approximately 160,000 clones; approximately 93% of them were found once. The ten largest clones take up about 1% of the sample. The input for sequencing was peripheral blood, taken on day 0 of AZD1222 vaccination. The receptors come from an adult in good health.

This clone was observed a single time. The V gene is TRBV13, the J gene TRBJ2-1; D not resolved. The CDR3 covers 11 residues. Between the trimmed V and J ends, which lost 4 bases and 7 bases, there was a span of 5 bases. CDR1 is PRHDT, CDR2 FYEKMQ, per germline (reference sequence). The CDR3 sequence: CASSSRNEQFF. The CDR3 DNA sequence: TGTGCCAGCAGCTCCCGGAATGAGCAGTTCTTC.

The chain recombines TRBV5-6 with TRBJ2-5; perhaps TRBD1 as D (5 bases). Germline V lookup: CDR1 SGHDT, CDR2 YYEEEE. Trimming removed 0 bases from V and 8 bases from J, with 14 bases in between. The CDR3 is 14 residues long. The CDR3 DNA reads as TGTGCCAGCAGCTTGGCCGGCAGGGCAGAAACCCAGTACTTC. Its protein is CASSLAGRAETQYF.

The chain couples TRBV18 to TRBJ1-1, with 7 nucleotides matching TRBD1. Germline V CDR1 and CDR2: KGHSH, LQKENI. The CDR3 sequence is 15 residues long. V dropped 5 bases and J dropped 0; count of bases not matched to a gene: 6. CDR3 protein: CASSRQGGMNTEAFF. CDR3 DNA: TGTGCCAGCTCAAGGCAGGGGGGGATGAACACTGAAGCTTTCTTT.

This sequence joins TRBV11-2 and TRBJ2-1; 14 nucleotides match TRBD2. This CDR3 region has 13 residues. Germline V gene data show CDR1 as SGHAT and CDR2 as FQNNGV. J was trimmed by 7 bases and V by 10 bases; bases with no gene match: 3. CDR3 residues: CATGLAGGNEQFF. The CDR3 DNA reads TGTGCCACCGGACTAGCGGGGGGTAATGAGCAGTTCTTC.

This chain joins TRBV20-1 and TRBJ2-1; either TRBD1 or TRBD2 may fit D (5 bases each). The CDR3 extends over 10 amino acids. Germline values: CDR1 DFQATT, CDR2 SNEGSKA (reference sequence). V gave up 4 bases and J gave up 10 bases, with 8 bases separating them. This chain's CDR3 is CSAIGTEQFF. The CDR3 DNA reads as TGCAGTGCTATCGGGACGGAGCAGTTCTTC.

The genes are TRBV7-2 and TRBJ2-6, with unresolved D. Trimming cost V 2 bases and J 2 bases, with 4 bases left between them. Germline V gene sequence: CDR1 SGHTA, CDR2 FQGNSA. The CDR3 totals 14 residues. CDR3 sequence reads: CASSLIAGANVLTF. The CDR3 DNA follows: TGTGCCAGCAGCTTAATAGCTGGGGCCAACGTCCTGACTTTC. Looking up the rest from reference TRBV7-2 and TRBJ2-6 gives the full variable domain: GAGVSQSPSNKVTEKGKDVELRCDPISGHTALYWYRQSLGQGLEFLIYFQGNSAPDKSGLPSDRFSAERTGGSVSTLTIQRTQQEDSAVYLCASSLIAGANVLTFGAGSRLTVL.

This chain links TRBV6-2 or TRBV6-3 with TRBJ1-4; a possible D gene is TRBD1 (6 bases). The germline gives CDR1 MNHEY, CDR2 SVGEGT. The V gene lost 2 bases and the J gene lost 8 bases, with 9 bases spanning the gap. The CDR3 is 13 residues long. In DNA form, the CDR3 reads TGTGCCAGCAGTTACCGGACAGACGAAAAACTGTTTTTT. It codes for CASSYRTDEKLFF.

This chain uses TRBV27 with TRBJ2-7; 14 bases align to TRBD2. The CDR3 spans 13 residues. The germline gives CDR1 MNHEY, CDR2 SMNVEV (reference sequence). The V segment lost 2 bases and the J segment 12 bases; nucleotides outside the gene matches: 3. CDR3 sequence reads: CASSLEGTSGRYF. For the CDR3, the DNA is TGTGCCAGCAGTTTAGAGGGGACTAGCGGGAGGTACTTC.

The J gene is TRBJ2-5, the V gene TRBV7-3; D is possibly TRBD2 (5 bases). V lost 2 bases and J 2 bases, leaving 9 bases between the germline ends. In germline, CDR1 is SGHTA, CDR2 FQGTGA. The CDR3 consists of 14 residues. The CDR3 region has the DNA TGTGCCAGCAGCTTAGGACTTAGTCAAGAGACCCAGTACTTC. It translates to CASSLGLSQETQYF.

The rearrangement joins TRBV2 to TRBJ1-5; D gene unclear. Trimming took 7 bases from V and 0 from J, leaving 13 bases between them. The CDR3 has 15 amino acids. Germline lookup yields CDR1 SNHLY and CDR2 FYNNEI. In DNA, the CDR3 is TGTGCCAGCAAGAGTTTCAGAGATAGCAATCAGCCCCAGCATTTT. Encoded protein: CASKSFRDSNQPQHF. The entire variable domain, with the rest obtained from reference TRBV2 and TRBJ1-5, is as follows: EPEVTQTPSHQVTQMGQEVILRCVPISNHLYFYWYRQILGQKVEFLVSFYNNEISEKSEIFDDQFSVERPDGSNFTLKIRSTKLEDSAMYFCASKSFRDSNQPQHFGDGTRLSIL.

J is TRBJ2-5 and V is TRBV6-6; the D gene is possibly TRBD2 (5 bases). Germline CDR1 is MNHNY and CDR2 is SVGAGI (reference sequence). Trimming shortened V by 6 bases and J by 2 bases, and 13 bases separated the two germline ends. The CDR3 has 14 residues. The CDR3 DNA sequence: TGTGCCAGCAGACCTAGCTGGGCGCAAGAGACCCAGTACTTC. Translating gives CASRPSWAQETQYF.

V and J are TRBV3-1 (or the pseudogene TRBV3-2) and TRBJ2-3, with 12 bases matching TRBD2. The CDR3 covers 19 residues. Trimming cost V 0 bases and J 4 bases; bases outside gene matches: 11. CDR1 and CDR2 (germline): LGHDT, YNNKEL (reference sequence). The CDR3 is CASSQDLWTSGIDSDTQYF. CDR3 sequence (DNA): TGTGCCAGCAGCCAAGACCTTTGGACTAGCGGGATAGATTCAGATACGCAGTATTTT.

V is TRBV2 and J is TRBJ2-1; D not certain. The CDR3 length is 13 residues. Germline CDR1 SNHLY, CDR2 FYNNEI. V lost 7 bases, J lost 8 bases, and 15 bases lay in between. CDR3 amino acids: CASKNLGPHEQFF. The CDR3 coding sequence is TGTGCCAGCAAGAATCTAGGGCCCCATGAGCAGTTCTTC. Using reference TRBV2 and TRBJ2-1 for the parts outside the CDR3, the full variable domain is EPEVTQTPSHQVTQMGQEVILRCVPISNHLYFYWYRQILGQKVEFLVSFYNNEISEKSEIFDDQFSVERPDGSNFTLKIRSTKLEDSAMYFCASKNLGPHEQFFGPGTRLTVL.

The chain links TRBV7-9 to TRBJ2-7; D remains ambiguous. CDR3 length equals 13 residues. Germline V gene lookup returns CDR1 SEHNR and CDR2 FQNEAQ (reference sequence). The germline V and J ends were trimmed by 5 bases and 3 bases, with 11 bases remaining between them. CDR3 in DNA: TGTGCCAGCAGCCCCGGTGAGATCTACGAGCAGTACTTC. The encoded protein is CASSPGEIYEQYF.

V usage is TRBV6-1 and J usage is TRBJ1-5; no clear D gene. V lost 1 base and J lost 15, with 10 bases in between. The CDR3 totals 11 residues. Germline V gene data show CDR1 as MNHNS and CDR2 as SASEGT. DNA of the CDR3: TGTGCCAGCAGTGAAGGGCGTCCCTCGCATTTT. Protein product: CASSEGRPSHF.

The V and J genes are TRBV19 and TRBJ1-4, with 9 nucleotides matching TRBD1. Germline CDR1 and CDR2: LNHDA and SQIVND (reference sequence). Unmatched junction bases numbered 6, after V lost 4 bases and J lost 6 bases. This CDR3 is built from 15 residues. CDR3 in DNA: TGTGCCAGTAGTACATCCGGGACAGGGCATGAAAAACTGTTTTTT. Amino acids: CASSTSGTGHEKLFF.

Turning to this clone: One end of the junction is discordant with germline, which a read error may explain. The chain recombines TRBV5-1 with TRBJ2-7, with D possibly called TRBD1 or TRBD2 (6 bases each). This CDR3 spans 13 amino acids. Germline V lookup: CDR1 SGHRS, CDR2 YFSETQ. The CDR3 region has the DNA TGCGCCAGCAGCTTGGAAGAACAGGCACCGGGGGCATTC. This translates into CASSLEEQAPGAF.

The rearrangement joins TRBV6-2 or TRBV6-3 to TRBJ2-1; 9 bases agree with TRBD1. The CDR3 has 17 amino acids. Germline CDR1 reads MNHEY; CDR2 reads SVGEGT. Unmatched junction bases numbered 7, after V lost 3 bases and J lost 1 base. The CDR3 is CASSYSRGQGSYNEQFF. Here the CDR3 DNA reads TGTGCCAGCAGTTATTCTCGTGGACAGGGGTCCTACAATGAGCAGTTCTTC.

The CDR3 DNA follows: TGTGCCTGGTCGGGTTTAACTACCCCCCATTATTCACCCCTCCACTTT. This codes for CAWSGLTTPHYSPLHF. The rearrangement links TRBV30 to TRBJ1-6; the D is unclear. This CDR3 comprises 16 residues. CDR1 GTSNPN and CDR2 SVGIG come from the germline V gene (reference sequence). V lost 5 bases, J lost 8 bases, and 22 bases lay in between.

CDR3 coding DNA: TGCGCCAGCAGCTTGTCGGCAGCTTTTGGAAACACCATATATTTT. This encodes CASSLSAAFGNTIYF. This chain joins TRBV5-1 and TRBJ1-3; D ambiguous. Germline loops: CDR1 SGHRS, CDR2 YFSETQ. The V end was cut by 1 base, the J end by 3 bases, with 11 bases between. The CDR3 sequence is 15 residues long.

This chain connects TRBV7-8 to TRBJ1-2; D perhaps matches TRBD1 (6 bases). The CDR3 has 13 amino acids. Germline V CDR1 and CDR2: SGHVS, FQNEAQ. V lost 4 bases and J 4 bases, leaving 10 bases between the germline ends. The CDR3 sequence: CASSSQGSYGYTF. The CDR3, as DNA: TGTGCCAGCAGCTCGCAGGGGAGCTATGGCTACACCTTC.

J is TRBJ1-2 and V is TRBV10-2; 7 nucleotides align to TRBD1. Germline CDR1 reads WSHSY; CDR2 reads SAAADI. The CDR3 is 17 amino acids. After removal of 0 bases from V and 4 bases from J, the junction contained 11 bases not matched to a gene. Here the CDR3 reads CASSESVSAGGFYGYTF. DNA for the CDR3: TGCGCCAGCAGTGAGTCGGTATCGGCAGGGGGTTTCTATGGCTACACCTTC.

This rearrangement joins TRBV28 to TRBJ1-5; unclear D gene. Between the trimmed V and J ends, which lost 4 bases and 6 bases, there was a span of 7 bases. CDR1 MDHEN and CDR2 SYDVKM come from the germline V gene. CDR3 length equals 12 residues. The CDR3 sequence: CASSSPAQPQHF. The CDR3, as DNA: TGTGCCAGCAGTTCCCCAGCTCAGCCCCAGCATTTT.

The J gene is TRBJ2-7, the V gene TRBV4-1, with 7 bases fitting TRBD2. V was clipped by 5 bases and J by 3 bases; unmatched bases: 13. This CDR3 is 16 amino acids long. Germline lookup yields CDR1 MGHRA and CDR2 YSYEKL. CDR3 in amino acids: CASSSPGSKRGYEQYF. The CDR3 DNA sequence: TGCGCCAGCAGCTCACCGGGGTCCAAGCGGGGCTACGAGCAGTACTTC.

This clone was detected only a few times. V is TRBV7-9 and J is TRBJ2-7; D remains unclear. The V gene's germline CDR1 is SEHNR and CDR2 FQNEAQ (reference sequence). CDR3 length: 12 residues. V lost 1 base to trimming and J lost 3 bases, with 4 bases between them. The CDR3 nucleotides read TGTGCCAGCAGCTTAGAGAACTACGAGCAGTACTTC. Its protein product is CASSLENYEQYF.

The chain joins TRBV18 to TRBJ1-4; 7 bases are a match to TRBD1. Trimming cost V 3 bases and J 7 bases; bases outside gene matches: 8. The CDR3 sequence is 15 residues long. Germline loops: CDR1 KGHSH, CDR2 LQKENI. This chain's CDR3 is CASSPRQGGLEKLFF. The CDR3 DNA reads TGTGCCAGCTCACCTAGACAGGGCGGACTTGAAAAACTGTTTTTT.

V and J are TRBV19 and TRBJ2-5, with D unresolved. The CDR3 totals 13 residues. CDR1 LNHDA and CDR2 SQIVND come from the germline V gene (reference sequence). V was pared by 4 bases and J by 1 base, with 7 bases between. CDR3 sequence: CASSKSLQETQYF. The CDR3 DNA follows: TGTGCCAGTAGTAAATCCCTCCAAGAGACCCAGTACTTC.

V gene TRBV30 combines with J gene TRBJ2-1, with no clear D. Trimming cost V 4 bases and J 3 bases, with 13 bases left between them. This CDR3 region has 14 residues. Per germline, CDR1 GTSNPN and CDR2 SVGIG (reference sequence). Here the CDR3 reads CAWKSPAIYNEQFF. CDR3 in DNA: TGTGCCTGGAAGAGTCCAGCGATCTACAATGAGCAGTTCTTC.

CDR3 nucleotide sequence: TGTGCCACCAGTGATTTACGACAGGGCCCAAGGGGAAGTTCACCCCTCCACTTT. Its protein is CATSDLRQGPRGSSPLHF. The chain links TRBV24-1 to TRBJ1-6, with TRBD1 matching 7 bases. The germline CDR1 and CDR2 sequences are KGHDR and SFDVKD. The CDR3 spans 18 residues. V trimming: 1 base; J trimming: 9 bases; junction bases outside the gene matches: 14.

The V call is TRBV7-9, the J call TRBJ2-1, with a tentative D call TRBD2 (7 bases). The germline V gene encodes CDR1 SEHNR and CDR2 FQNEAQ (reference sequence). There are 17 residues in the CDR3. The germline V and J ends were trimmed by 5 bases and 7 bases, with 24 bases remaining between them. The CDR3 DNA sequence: TGTGCCAGCAGCCAAAGGGGGGGGGACCCCCTTCTTAATGAGCAGTTCTTC. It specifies CASSQRGGDPLLNEQFF. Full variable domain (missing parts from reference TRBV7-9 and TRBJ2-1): DTGVSQNPRHKITKRGQNVTFRCDPISEHNRLYWYRQTLGQGPEFLTYFQNEAQLEKSRLLSDRFSAERPKGSFSTLEIQRTEQGDSAMYLCASSQRGGDPLLNEQFFGPGTRLTVL.